The rows below give T cell receptor beta chains drawn from one sample of a study of T cell responses to AZD1222 COVID-19 vaccine. The table came from immunoSEQ multiplex PCR; TCRdb's copy has only in-frame clones and leaves some out. The sample lists 150,000 to 200,000 clones; around nine tenths were seen once. The material sequenced was peripheral blood, taken 28 days after the second AZD1222 dose. Receptor source: an adult who received the AZD1222 COVID-19 vaccine. The CDR3 runs from the conserved cysteine through the conserved F or W.

v_gene,j_gene,CDR3aa
TRBV28,TRBJ2-7,CASGRNYEQYF
TRBV7-9,TRBJ1-6,CASSLDGSQGRPLHF
TRBV6-2/TRBV6-3,TRBJ1-4,CASSYNAVASEKLFF
TRBV5-1,TRBJ2-7,CASSPGGYSYEQYF
TRBV19,TRBJ2-2,CASSIDLWAGELFF
TRBV28,TRBJ2-7,CASSLSLTEQYF
TRBV5-8,TRBJ1-5,CASSEQGWDQPQHF
TRBV7-9,TRBJ2-3,CASSLLAGVTDTQYF
TRBV19,TRBJ1-6,CASSSGRESNSPLHF
TRBV29-1,TRBJ1-1,CSVDSQGGQAFF
TRBV28,TRBJ2-5,CASSPPRGETQYF
TRBV12-3/TRBV12-4,TRBJ2-3,CASSPDRAQYF
TRBV9,TRBJ1-6,CASSPTGQGNSPLHF
TRBV5-1,TRBJ2-3,CASSGAGGDTQYF
TRBV28,TRBJ2-7,CASAEPASGTYEQYF
TRBV7-2,TRBJ2-7,CASSPPTGGRREQYF
TRBV5-6,TRBJ2-7,CASSFKVRGNEQYF
TRBV2,TRBJ1-2,CASSERQGGAYGYTF
TRBV5-5,TRBJ2-7,CASSLWQGQGLKNYEQYF
TRBV5-4,TRBJ2-6,CASSPGNSGANVLTF
TRBV7-9,TRBJ1-5,CASSLEELHPQHF
TRBV7-3,TRBJ2-1,CASSLISGTREFDEQFF
TRBV29-1,TRBJ1-1,CSVERGGNTEAFF
TRBV27,TRBJ2-1,CASIVRLRLGLAGDNEQFF
TRBV2,TRBJ2-1,CASSALNEQFF
TRBV6-5,TRBJ2-3,CASSPASGRGDTQYF
TRBV7-3,TRBJ2-1,CASSLGAGGYNEQFF
TRBV19,TRBJ2-1,CASSIWGGQRDNEQFF
TRBV2,TRBJ2-3,CASRYRGVTDTQYF
TRBV5-4,TRBJ1-1,CASSLEVAEAFF
TRBV10-3,TRBJ2-7,CAISESLGLAGLTYEQYF
TRBV3-1/TRBV3-2,TRBJ2-4,CASSQDLDRFLVSKNIQYF
TRBV2,TRBJ2-7,CASKGLAYEQYF
TRBV19,TRBJ1-5,CASSISGQNNQPQHF
TRBV7-3,TRBJ2-7,CASSTGLAGGLQYF
TRBV11-2,TRBJ2-3,CASSPRPTDTQYF
TRBV6-5,TRBJ2-1,CASSYLSGLIMDEQFF
TRBV7-2,TRBJ2-3,CASSPQMGSTDTQYF
TRBV4-2,TRBJ2-7,CASSQDWSGGYEQYF
TRBV4-1,TRBJ2-3,CASSQETVQGVYF
TRBV7-6,TRBJ2-1,CASSLARASGGNEQFF
TRBV5-6,TRBJ2-5,CASSLEGRGYRETQYF
TRBV4-2,TRBJ2-2,CASSQNDLYTGELFF
TRBV6-6,TRBJ2-7,CASSYSGTQFSYEQYF
TRBV7-2,TRBJ2-7,CASSLATSGTYEQYF
TRBV6-2/TRBV6-3,TRBJ1-5,CASSYFGPTSQHF
TRBV2,TRBJ1-1,CASSFGGQGPNEAFF
TRBV28,TRBJ2-7,CASSAEEQYF
TRBV6-2/TRBV6-3,TRBJ1-2,CASSYSAGNGYTF
TRBV27,TRBJ1-5,CASSHQGRRSNQPQHF
TRBV28,TRBJ2-7,CASSPGRIKYF
TRBV3-1/TRBV3-2,TRBJ2-1,CATARREHSYNEQFF
TRBV7-9,TRBJ2-1,CASRERGFEQFF